The T cell receptor beta chain described here comes from a study of shared clonotypes between healthy human individuals. Profiling relied on immunoSEQ multiplex PCR, and the TCRdb table lists in-frame clones only, not all of them. This sample has about 1.1 million clones, with 78% found just once. The CDR3 totals 14 residues. V lost 2 bases, J lost 6 bases, and 10 bases lay in between. The germline CDR1 and CDR2 sequences are SGHTA and FQGTGA. J is TRBJ2-2 and V is TRBV7-3; D may be TRBD2 (5 bases). The material sequenced was memory CD4+ T cells from PBMCs. Described subset: CD45RA-negative fraction. The source is a man younger than 35 in good health. Some clones in this sample may be carry-over from other donors' samples. The CDR3 region has the DNA TGTGCCAGCAGCTTAGGCCTAGCAGCCGGGGAGCTGTTTTTT. This gives the protein CASSLGLAAGELFF. The entire variable domain, with the rest obtained from reference TRBV7-3 and TRBJ2-2, is as follows: GAGVSQTPSNKVTEKGKYVELRCDPISGHTALYWYRQSLGQGPEFLIYFQGTGAADDSGLPNDRFFAVRPEGSVSTLKIQRTERGDSAVYLCASSLGLAAGELFFGEGSRLTVL.